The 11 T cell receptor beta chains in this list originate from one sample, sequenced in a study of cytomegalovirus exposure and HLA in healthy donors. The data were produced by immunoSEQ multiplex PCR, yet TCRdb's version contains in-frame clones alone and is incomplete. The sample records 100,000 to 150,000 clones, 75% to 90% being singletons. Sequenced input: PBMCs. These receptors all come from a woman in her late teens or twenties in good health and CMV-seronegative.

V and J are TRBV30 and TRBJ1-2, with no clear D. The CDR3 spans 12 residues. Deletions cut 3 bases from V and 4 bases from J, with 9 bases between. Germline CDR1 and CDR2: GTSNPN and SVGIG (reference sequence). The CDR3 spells CAWRRETYGYTF. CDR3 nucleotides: TGTGCCTGGAGAAGGGAGACCTATGGCTACACCTTC. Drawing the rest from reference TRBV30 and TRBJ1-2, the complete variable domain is SQTIHQWPATLVQPVGSPLSLECTVEGTSNPNLYWYRQAAGRGLQLLFYSVGIGQISSEVPQNLSASRPQDRQFILSSKKLLLSDSGFYLCAWRRETYGYTFGSGTRLTVV.

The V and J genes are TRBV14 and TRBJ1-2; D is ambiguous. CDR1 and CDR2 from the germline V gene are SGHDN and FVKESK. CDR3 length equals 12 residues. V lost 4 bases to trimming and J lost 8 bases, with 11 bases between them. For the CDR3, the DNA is TGTGCCAGCAGCCCCGGACGAGGGGGCTACACCTTC. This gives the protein CASSPGRGGYTF.

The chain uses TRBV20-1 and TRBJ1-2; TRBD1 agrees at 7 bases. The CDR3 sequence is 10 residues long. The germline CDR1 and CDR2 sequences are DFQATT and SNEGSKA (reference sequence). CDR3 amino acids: CGAGGYGYTF. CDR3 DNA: TGCGGAGCAGGGGGCTATGGCTACACCTTC.

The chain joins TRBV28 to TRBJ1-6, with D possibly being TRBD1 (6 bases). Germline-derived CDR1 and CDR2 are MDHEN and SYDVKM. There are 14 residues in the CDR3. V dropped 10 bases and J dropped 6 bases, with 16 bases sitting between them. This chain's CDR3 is CATEVQGSNSPLHF. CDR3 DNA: TGTGCCACCGAGGTTCAGGGGAGTAATTCACCCCTCCACTTT.

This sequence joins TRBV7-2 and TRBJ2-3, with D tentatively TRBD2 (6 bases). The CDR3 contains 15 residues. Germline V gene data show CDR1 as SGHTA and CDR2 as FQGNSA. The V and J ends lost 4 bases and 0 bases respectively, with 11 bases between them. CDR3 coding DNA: TGTGCCAGCAGCTACTACGGGGGAAGCACAGATACGCAGTATTTT. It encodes CASSYYGGSTDTQYF.

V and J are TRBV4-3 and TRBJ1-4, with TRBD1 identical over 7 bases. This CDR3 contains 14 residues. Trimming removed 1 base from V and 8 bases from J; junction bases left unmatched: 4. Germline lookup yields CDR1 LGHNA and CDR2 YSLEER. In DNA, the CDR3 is TGCGCCAGCAGCCAAGTCTGGACAGGAGAAAAACTGTTTTTT. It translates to CASSQVWTGEKLFF.

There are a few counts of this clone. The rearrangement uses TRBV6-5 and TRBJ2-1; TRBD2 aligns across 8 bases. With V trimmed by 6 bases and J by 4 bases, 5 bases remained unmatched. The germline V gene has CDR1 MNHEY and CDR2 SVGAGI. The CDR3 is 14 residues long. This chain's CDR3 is CASSPTSEYNEQFF. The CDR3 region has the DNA TGTGCCAGCAGCCCGACTAGCGAATACAATGAGCAGTTCTTC.

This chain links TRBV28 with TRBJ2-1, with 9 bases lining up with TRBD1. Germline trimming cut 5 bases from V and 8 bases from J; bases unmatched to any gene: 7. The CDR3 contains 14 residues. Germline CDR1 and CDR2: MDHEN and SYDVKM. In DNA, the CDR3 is TGTGCCAGCAGTCCGGGACAGGGCCCCGATGAGCAGTTCTTC. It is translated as CASSPGQGPDEQFF.

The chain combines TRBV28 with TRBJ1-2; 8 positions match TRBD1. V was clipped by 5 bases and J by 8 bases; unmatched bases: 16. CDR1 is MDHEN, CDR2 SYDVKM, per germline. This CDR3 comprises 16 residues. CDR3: CASSPGGPGTGDGYTF. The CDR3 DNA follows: TGTGCCAGCAGTCCTGGGGGACCCGGGACAGGTGACGGCTACACCTTC.

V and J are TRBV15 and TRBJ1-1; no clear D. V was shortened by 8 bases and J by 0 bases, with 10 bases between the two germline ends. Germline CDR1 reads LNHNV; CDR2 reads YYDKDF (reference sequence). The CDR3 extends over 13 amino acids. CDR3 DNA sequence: TGTGCCACCGCAGAGGGTATGAACACTGAAGCTTTCTTT. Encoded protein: CATAEGMNTEAFF. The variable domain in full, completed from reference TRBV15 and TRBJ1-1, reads DAMVIQNPRYQVTQFGKPVTLSCSQTLNHNVMYWYQQKSSQAPKLLFHYYDKDFNNEADTPDNFQSRRPNTSFCFLDIRSPGLGDTAMYLCATAEGMNTEAFFGQGTRLTVV.

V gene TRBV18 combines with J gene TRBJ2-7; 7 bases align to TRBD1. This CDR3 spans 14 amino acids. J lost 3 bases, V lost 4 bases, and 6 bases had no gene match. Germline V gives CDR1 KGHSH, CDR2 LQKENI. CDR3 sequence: CASSLRDSYYEQYF. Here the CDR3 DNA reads TGTGCCAGCTCACTCCGGGACAGCTACTACGAGCAGTACTTC.